Listed here are 10 T cell receptor beta chains from one sample, sequenced in a study of regulatory T cells in long-lasting Graves disease. The authors built TCR beta libraries using iRepertoire HTBI primers and Arm-PCR of CDR3 regions. TCRdb recomputed calls from the multiplex PCR reads with MiXCR, one row per CDR3 protein. The table records roughly 420,000 distinct CDR3 sequences, about a sixth of them present only once. Regarding time point: newly diagnosed GD, antithyroid drugs for less than 3 months. Isolated PBMC RNA provided the starting material for the TCR library. This sample was shared with a second study, whose subject was T cells in Graves' hyperthyroidism and ophthalmopathy.

The sequenced sample was peripheral blood mononuclear cells (PBMCs), obtained at new diagnosis, from a patient treated with antithyroid drugs. These receptors were obtained from a woman aged 18-35 years with Graves disease.

The chain joins TRBV5-8 to TRBJ2-3; D may be TRBD2 (5 bases). V shed 4 bases and J shed 4 bases, with 16 bases lying between them. CDR3 length equals 15 residues. Germline V gene sequence: CDR1 SGHTS, CDR2 YDEGEE. CDR3: CASSLDLPEADTQYF. The DNA for the CDR3 is TGTGCCAGCAGCCTGGATCTCCCGGAGGCAGATACGCAGTATTTT.

V is TRBV27 and J is TRBJ2-7; D may correspond to TRBD1 or TRBD2 (5 bases each). The CDR3 totals 18 residues. V dropped 0 bases and J dropped 3 bases, with 21 bases sitting between them. The germline CDR1 and CDR2 sequences are MNHEY and SMNVEV (reference sequence). The CDR3 spells CASSLSIGTERKIYEQYF. The DNA of the CDR3 is TGTGCCAGCAGTTTATCGATCGGGACCGAACGAAAAATCTACGAGCAGTACTTC.

This clonotype was seen at least ten times. A read error may account for a junction end that differs from germline. V usage is TRBV7-7 and J usage is TRBJ2-2; TRBD2 might be the D (6 bases). The germline V gene has CDR1 SSHAT and CDR2 FNYEAQ (reference sequence). The CDR3 spans 15 residues. CDR3 loop: CASSLAVSNTGELFF. The CDR3 nucleotides read TGTGCTAGCAGCTTAGCGGTTTCGAACACCGGGGAGCTGTTTTTT.

The sample holds many counts of this clonotype. The genes are TRBV20-1 and TRBJ2-7, with D possibly matching TRBD2 (5 bases). CDR3 size: 13 residues. V shed 3 bases and J shed 7 bases, with 16 bases lying between them. Germline V gene lookup returns CDR1 DFQATT and CDR2 SNEGSKA (reference sequence). The CDR3 coding sequence is TGCAGTGCTAGGCCCGGGATATTGATGGAGCAGTACTTC. It yields the protein CSARPGILMEQYF.

The table lists this clonotype with many counts. The rearrangement links TRBV28 to TRBJ2-7; TRBD2 aligns across 8 bases. The CDR3 covers 14 residues. The V and J ends lost 9 bases and 0 bases, in that order; junction bases with no gene match: 7. Germline V gene sequence: CDR1 MDHEN, CDR2 SYDVKM. CDR3 sequence (DNA): TGTGCCAGTACCGCCGGGACTAGCTCCTACGAGCAGTACTTC. It yields the protein CASTAGTSSYEQYF.

This clonotype was detected many times. The genes are TRBV29-1 and TRBJ1-2; possible D gene TRBD1, 6 bases. The CDR3 loop spans 13 amino acids. The germline CDR1 and CDR2 sequences are SQVTM and ANQGSEA. V dropped 7 bases and J dropped 1 base, with 13 bases sitting between them. CDR3 sequence (DNA): TGCAGCGCCCTGGACAGATTTAACTATGGCTACACCTTC. This encodes CSALDRFNYGYTF.

The rearrangement joins TRBV6-2 or TRBV6-3 to TRBJ1-6, with TRBD1 identical over 7 bases. The CDR3 is 14 amino acids. Trimming removed 5 bases from V and 10 bases from J; junction bases left unmatched: 8. Germline V gives CDR1 MNHEY, CDR2 SVGEGT. CDR3 residues: CASSLTGRDSPLHF. In DNA, the CDR3 is TGTGCCAGCAGTCTGACAGGGCGAGACTCACCCCTCCACTTT.

Many counts were recorded for this clonotype. This sequence joins TRBV5-4 and TRBJ1-2; tentative D call: TRBD1 (5 bases). CDR3 size: 15 residues. Per germline, CDR1 SGHNT and CDR2 YYREEE (reference sequence). Trimming took off 1 base at V and 6 bases at J, with 16 bases between the two ends. DNA of the CDR3: TGTGCCAGCAGCTTGTTACTCGACAGTTTCGATGGCTACACCTTC. Its protein product is CASSLLLDSFDGYTF.

The chain couples TRBV12-3 or TRBV12-4 to TRBJ1-2; 9 positions match TRBD1. V dropped 5 bases and J dropped 8; count of bases not matched to a gene: 9. The CDR3 contains 14 residues. The CDR3 coding sequence is TGTGCCAGCAGTCCTCCGGGACAGGGTTTCGGCTACACCTTC. Encoded protein: CASSPPGQGFGYTF.

The V gene is TRBV7-2, the J gene TRBJ2-7; weak D call: TRBD2 (5 bases). The germline gives CDR1 SGHTA, CDR2 FQGNSA. Trimming removed 1 base at V and 2 bases at J, with 21 bases between. This CDR3 region has 18 residues. The CDR3 DNA follows: TGTGCCAGCAGCTTAGGGTTCGGGGATCCGAGCAGAACCTACGAGCAGTACTTC. Its translation is CASSLGFGDPSRTYEQYF.